Sequencing of this TCR beta chain was carried out in a study of spatial heterogeneity in lung cancer. Each CDR3 protein gets one entry after TCRdb re-called the 5' RACE reads with MiXCR. The data show roughly 80,000 distinct CDR3 sequences, 8% seen once. V was trimmed by 6 bases and J by 6 bases, leaving 12 bases between them. The germline V gene has CDR1 LGHDT and CDR2 YNNKEL (reference sequence). CDR3 length equals 13 residues. In its sample, this clonotype was seen many times. As to time point: sample taken at primary tumor resection. The sample consisted of PBMCs, taken at surgery. This TCR was recovered from a male donor with early-stage non-small cell lung cancer. The rearrangement joins TRBV3-1 to TRBJ2-1; D is undetermined. CDR3 bases: TGTGCCAGCAGTCTTACCGGGCCCAATGAGCAGTTCTTC. It codes for CASSLTGPNEQFF.